Shown below are 7 T cell receptor beta chains from a single sample sequenced in a study of T cell responses to AZD1222 COVID-19 vaccine. The data were produced by immunoSEQ multiplex PCR, yet TCRdb's version contains in-frame clones alone and is incomplete. The data show approximately 70,000 clones, 80% to 90% seen once. The starting material was peripheral blood, obtained on day 0 of AZD1222 vaccination. The receptors were gathered from an adult in good health.

This rearrangement joins TRBV11-2 to TRBJ1-6; D possibly corresponds to TRBD1 (5 bases). CDR1 SGHAT and CDR2 FQNNGV come from the germline V gene. This CDR3 comprises 15 residues. Trimming shortened V by 3 bases and J by 6 bases, and 12 bases separated the two germline ends. The DNA for the CDR3 is TGTGCCAGCAGCTTTGAGACAGTTTCTAATTCACCCCTCCACTTT. It codes for CASSFETVSNSPLHF. Based on the CDR3 plus reference TRBV11-2 and TRBJ1-6, the full variable domain is EAGVAQSPRYKIIEKRQSVAFWCNPISGHATLYWYQQILGQGPKLLIQFQNNGVVDDSQLPKDRFSAERLKGVDSTLKIQPAKLEDSAVYLCASSFETVSNSPLHFGNGTRLTVT.

The rearrangement uses TRBV5-1 and TRBJ2-3; D possibly uses TRBD1 or TRBD2 (5 bases each). This CDR3 is 16 amino acids long. Trimming cost V 2 bases and J 2 bases, with 15 bases left between them. CDR1 and CDR2 (germline): SGHRS, YFSETQ. CDR3 sequence (DNA): TGCGCCAGCAGCTTTTTTGGGCAGGGAGTCACAGATACGCAGTATTTT. Protein product: CASSFFGQGVTDTQYF.

The V gene is TRBV6-5, the J gene TRBJ1-1; perhaps TRBD1 as D (5 bases). Between the trimmed V and J ends, which lost 2 bases and 3 bases, there was a span of 13 bases. The length of the CDR3 is 15 residues. Per germline, CDR1 MNHEY and CDR2 SVGAGI. DNA of the CDR3: TGTGCCAGCAGTTACATAACGGGGGGGGACACTGAAGCTTTCTTT. It is translated as CASSYITGGDTEAFF.

The chain uses TRBV5-5 and TRBJ1-4; possibly TRBD1 for D (5 bases). Looked up from germline, CDR1 is SGHKS and CDR2 is YYEKEE (reference sequence). The CDR3 consists of 16 residues. V was cut by 1 base and J by 5 bases, with 15 bases left in between. CDR3: CASSLRLAGKNEKLFF. As DNA, the CDR3 is TGTGCCAGCAGCTTGCGTTTGGCAGGGAAGAATGAAAAACTGTTTTTT. The whole variable domain, filled in from reference TRBV5-5 and TRBJ1-4, reads DAGVTQSPTHLIKTRGQQVTLRCSPISGHKSVSWYQQVLGQGPQFIFQYYEKEERGRGNFPDRFSARQFPNYSSELNVNALLLGDSALYLCASSLRLAGKNEKLFFGSGTQLSVL.

This rearrangement joins TRBV3-1 (or the pseudogene TRBV3-2) to TRBJ1-5, with 9 bases matching TRBD1. V lost 0 bases to trimming and J lost 0 bases; unmatched junction nucleotides: 3. Germline V gives CDR1 LGHDT, CDR2 YNNKEL (reference sequence). The CDR3 consists of 17 residues. The CDR3: CASSQDGTGYSNQPQHF. The CDR3 DNA reads as TGTGCCAGCAGCCAAGATGGGACAGGGTATAGCAATCAGCCCCAGCATTTT.

The J gene is TRBJ2-1, the V gene TRBV7-2; 16 positions agree with TRBD2. The CDR3 runs 17 residues. The germline gives CDR1 SGHTA, CDR2 FQGNSA. With V trimmed by 3 bases and J by 7 bases, 6 bases remained unmatched. CDR3 region: CASSFAGLAGGPNEQFF. The CDR3 DNA is TGTGCCAGCAGCTTCGCGGGACTAGCGGGGGGGCCAAATGAGCAGTTCTTC.

The genes are TRBV5-6 and TRBJ1-5; 8 bases map to TRBD1. The V and J ends lost 7 bases and 5 bases, in that order; junction bases with no gene match: 2. CDR1 is SGHDT and CDR2 is YYEEEE in the germline V gene. CDR3 length: 12 residues. As DNA, the CDR3 is TGTGCCAGCCACAGGGGGGATCAGCCCCAGCATTTT. Protein product: CASHRGDQPQHF.